The 31 T cell receptor beta chains listed next were all sequenced from one sample in a study of blood T cell repertoires in COVID-19. Data came from immunoSEQ multiplex PCR; TCRdb stores just in-frame clones and leaves some out. Of about 240,000 clones listed, around 90% are singletons. The sequencing sample was made of peripheral blood. These TCRs come from a woman aged 30 to 39 with acute or convalescent COVID-19.

The chain uses TRBV27 and TRBJ1-4, with a possible D match to TRBD1 (6 bases). The V and J ends lost 3 bases and 10 bases respectively, with 18 bases between them. The V gene's germline CDR1 is MNHEY and CDR2 SMNVEV (reference sequence). The CDR3 totals 15 residues. The CDR3 DNA reads as TGTGCCAGCAGTTTGTCAACAGGGACGAGGGGAAAACTGTTTTTT. This gives the protein CASSLSTGTRGKLFF.

This chain joins TRBV7-3 and TRBJ2-5; 7 bases are a match to TRBD1. The J segment lost 4 bases and the V segment lost 4 bases, leaving 3 bases of the junction unmatched. The CDR3 runs 13 residues. Germline V gene sequence: CDR1 SGHTA, CDR2 FQGTGA. Written as DNA, the CDR3 is TGTGCCAGCAGCTCTAACAGGGGAGAGACCCAGTACTTC. Translation gives CASSSNRGETQYF.

The sample holds a few counts of this clone. The chain uses TRBV27 and TRBJ1-6; 7 bases are a match to TRBD1. The CDR3 runs to 16 residues. Germline V gives CDR1 MNHEY, CDR2 SMNVEV (reference sequence). With 4 bases clipped from V and 9 bases from J, the junction kept 12 bases outside the gene matches. CDR3 loop: CASSYRQGGRRSPLHF. CDR3 nucleotides: TGTGCCAGCAGTTACCGACAGGGCGGAAGGCGTTCACCCCTCCACTTT.

This chain joins TRBV6-5 and TRBJ2-7; 8 nucleotides agree with TRBD2. Germline V lookup: CDR1 MNHEY, CDR2 SVGAGI. With 8 bases clipped from V and 2 bases from J, the junction kept 8 bases outside the gene matches. The CDR3 sequence is 14 residues long. The chain's CDR3 is CASGVAGRTYEQYF. CDR3 DNA sequence: TGTGCCAGCGGGGTAGCGGGGCGAACCTACGAGCAGTACTTC.

The chain employs TRBV11-1 and TRBJ2-7; TRBD2 matches at 8 bases. Germline assignment: CDR1 SGHAT and CDR2 FQDESV (reference sequence). V was clipped by 4 bases and J by 4 bases; unmatched bases: 6. This CDR3 is built from 14 residues. The CDR3 reads CASSWGTRGYEQYF. The CDR3 nucleotides read TGTGCCAGCAGCTGGGGGACTAGGGGGTACGAGCAGTACTTC.

V and J are TRBV15 and TRBJ1-2; a weak D match, TRBD1 (6 bases). Trimming took off 2 bases at V and 0 bases at J, with 19 bases between the two ends. This CDR3 comprises 18 residues. From germline, CDR1 is LNHNV and CDR2 YYDKDF (reference sequence). The DNA of the CDR3 is TGTGCCACCAGCAGAACCGGGACACGCGGCCTTACTAACTATGGCTACACCTTC. Translating gives CATSRTGTRGLTNYGYTF.

The chain joins TRBV18 to TRBJ1-6; no definite D call. Between the trimmed V and J ends, which lost 0 bases and 4 bases, there was a span of 7 bases. The CDR3 runs 15 residues. Germline lookup yields CDR1 KGHSH and CDR2 LQKENI. The CDR3 here is CASSPPLQYNSPLHF. DNA for the CDR3: TGTGCCAGCTCACCACCGTTACAGTATAATTCACCCCTCCACTTT.

This chain links TRBV5-1 with TRBJ2-7; 9 nucleotides line up with TRBD1. Germline values: CDR1 SGHRS, CDR2 YFSETQ. The CDR3 loop spans 14 amino acids. V trimming: 4 bases; J trimming: 6 bases; junction bases outside the gene matches: 8. The CDR3 loop is CASSAGTGLFEQYF. CDR3 DNA sequence: TGCGCCAGCAGCGCCGGGACAGGGCTATTCGAGCAGTACTTC. Filled out from reference TRBV5-1 and TRBJ2-7, the complete variable domain reads KAGVTQTPRYLIKTRGQQVTLSCSPISGHRSVSWYQQTPGQGLQFLFEYFSETQRNKGNFPGRFSGRQFSNSRSEMNVSTLELGDSALYLCASSAGTGLFEQYFGPGTRLTVT.

This clone was picked up a small number of times. The J gene is TRBJ1-4, the V gene TRBV5-4; 8 bases line up with TRBD1. The V segment lost 4 bases and the J segment 7 bases; nucleotides outside the gene matches: 6. Germline V lookup: CDR1 SGHNT, CDR2 YYREEE (reference sequence). The CDR3 extends over 14 amino acids. CDR3 nucleotides: TGTGCCAGCAGCGGGGACAGGATCGGTGAAAAACTGTTTTTT. Encoded protein: CASSGDRIGEKLFF.

The chain is built from TRBV19 and TRBJ1-1; D is undetermined. From germline, CDR1 is LNHDA and CDR2 SQIVND (reference sequence). The CDR3 has 14 amino acids. With 2 bases removed from V and 5 bases from J, the gap between germline ends came to 12 bases. The CDR3 sequence is CASSIRAVLTEAFF. The CDR3 nucleotides read TGTGCCAGTAGTATAAGAGCCGTTCTGACTGAAGCTTTCTTT.

V is TRBV5-1 and J is TRBJ2-7, with a possible D match to TRBD2 (6 bases). The CDR3 is made up of 15 amino acids. Germline CDR1 and CDR2: SGHRS and YFSETQ. Trimming took 1 base from V and 4 from J, leaving 15 bases between them. CDR3 nucleotide sequence: TGCGCCAGCAGCTTGTTAGGAGGGACGCCTTACGAGCAGTACTTC. This codes for CASSLLGGTPYEQYF.

The chain combines TRBV5-4 with TRBJ2-1, with 7 bases identical to TRBD2. With 3 bases clipped from V and 7 bases from J, the junction kept 7 bases outside the gene matches. Per the germline V gene, CDR1 is SGHNT and CDR2 is YYREEE (reference sequence). The length of the CDR3 is 14 residues. The CDR3 region is CASSSWTRGNEQFF. Here the CDR3 DNA reads TGTGCCAGCAGCTCCTGGACTAGAGGTAATGAGCAGTTCTTC.

The chain recombines TRBV11-3 with TRBJ2-2; 7 bases match TRBD1. V trimming: 4 bases; J trimming: 0 bases; junction bases outside the gene matches: 8. Germline CDR1 reads SGHNT; CDR2 reads YENEEA. This CDR3 region has 17 residues. This CDR3 is CASSSPRGQPNTGELFF. The CDR3 DNA reads TGTGCCAGCAGCTCCCCTCGGGGACAGCCGAACACCGGGGAGCTGTTTTTT. The complete variable domain, with remaining parts taken from reference TRBV11-3 and TRBJ2-2, reads EAGVVQSPRYKIIEKKQPVAFWCNPISGHNTLYWYLQNLGQGPELLIRYENEEAVDDSQLPKDRFSAERLKGVDSTLKIQPAELGDSAVYLCASSSPRGQPNTGELFFGEGSRLTVL.

The chain recombines TRBV27 with TRBJ2-1; 11 nucleotides align to TRBD1. With V trimmed by 5 bases and J by 7 bases, 7 bases remained unmatched. The germline gives CDR1 MNHEY, CDR2 SMNVEV (reference sequence). The length of the CDR3 is 15 residues. The CDR3 sequence: CASSPGTGGINEQFF. The CDR3 bases are TGTGCCAGCAGTCCTGGGACAGGGGGGATAAATGAGCAGTTCTTC.

The chain joins TRBV9 to TRBJ1-5; TRBD1 matches 10 bases. The CDR3 runs to 14 residues. CDR1 and CDR2 from the germline V gene are SGDLS and YYNGEE. J gave up 5 bases and V 4 bases, and 3 bases lay outside the gene matches. The CDR3 DNA reads TGTGCCAGCAGCCTGACAGGGGGCCATCAGCCCCAGCATTTT. This gives the protein CASSLTGGHQPQHF.

This sequence joins TRBV19 and TRBJ2-4; D is perhaps TRBD1 (5 bases). Trimming pared 3 bases from V and 0 bases from J, leaving 15 bases between. The CDR3 is made up of 17 amino acids. Germline V gene sequence: CDR1 LNHDA, CDR2 SQIVND (reference sequence). In nucleotides, the CDR3 is TGTGCCAGTAGTATGACTGGGGCAGTTTTAGCCAAAAACATTCAGTACTTC. Its translation is CASSMTGAVLAKNIQYF.

This clone was recorded only once. The rearrangement links TRBV7-9 to TRBJ2-7, with D hard to call. The CDR3 has 14 residues. Trimming took off 4 bases at V and 6 bases at J, with 16 bases between the two ends. Germline-derived CDR1 and CDR2 are SEHNR and FQNEAQ (reference sequence). The CDR3 DNA sequence: TGTGCCAGCAGCTCCCCTGGGCAATCCGGCGAGCAGTACTTC. Its protein product is CASSSPGQSGEQYF.

The rearrangement joins TRBV20-1 to TRBJ1-2; 8 bases fit TRBD1. Germline CDR1 is DFQATT and CDR2 is SNEGSKA (reference sequence). The CDR3 runs 19 residues. The V gene end was trimmed by 3 bases and the J gene end by 4 bases; junction bases not matched to a gene: 22. The CDR3 protein is CSASSVVRGRLGPIYGYTF. CDR3 bases: TGCAGTGCTAGTTCAGTTGTCAGGGGGCGATTGGGTCCTATCTATGGCTACACCTTC.

V gene TRBV4-2 combines with J gene TRBJ2-7, with 13 bases that match TRBD2. The CDR3 has 21 residues. Germline CDR1 LGHNA, CDR2 YNFKEQ. The ends lost 8 bases at V and 3 bases at J; junction bases unmatched: 25. Here the CDR3 reads CASARAPGMGTSGRASYEQYF. CDR3 coding DNA: TGTGCCAGCGCCCGGGCGCCAGGGATGGGAACTAGCGGGAGGGCCAGCTACGAGCAGTACTTC.

This chain links TRBV30 with TRBJ2-6; perhaps D is TRBD1 or TRBD2 (5 bases each). Per the germline V gene, CDR1 is GTSNPN and CDR2 is SVGIG (reference sequence). This CDR3 spans 17 amino acids. V lost 5 bases and J 0 bases, leaving 17 bases between the germline ends. The CDR3 region is CAWGRADSLSGANVLTF. DNA of the CDR3: TGTGCCTGGGGGAGAGCAGACAGTCTCTCTGGGGCCAACGTCCTGACTTTC.

The V gene is TRBV19, the J gene TRBJ2-1; 13 nucleotides match TRBD2. Germline CDR1 LNHDA, CDR2 SQIVND (reference sequence). This CDR3 region has 16 residues. The J segment lost 6 bases and the V segment lost 6 bases, leaving 8 bases of the junction unmatched. CDR3 sequence: CASSHELAGGSNEQFF. DNA for the CDR3: TGTGCCAGTAGCCATGAACTAGCGGGAGGGAGCAATGAGCAGTTCTTC.

The genes are TRBV7-9 and TRBJ2-5; D is undetermined. Trimming shortened V by 3 bases and J by 3 bases, and 2 bases separated the two germline ends. Germline V gene lookup returns CDR1 SEHNR and CDR2 FQNEAQ (reference sequence). The CDR3 is 11 amino acids. CDR3 region: CASSFKETQYF. Written as DNA, the CDR3 is TGTGCCAGCAGCTTTAAAGAGACCCAGTACTTC.

The chain joins TRBV5-6 to TRBJ2-1; no clear D. The CDR3 is made up of 15 amino acids. Trimming took off 0 bases at V and 3 bases at J, with 10 bases between the two ends. CDR1 and CDR2 from the germline V gene are SGHDT and YYEEEE. CDR3 nucleotide sequence: TGTGCCAGCAGCTTGGCCGGTCCCCTCTACAATGAGCAGTTCTTC. It is translated as CASSLAGPLYNEQFF.

The CDR3, as DNA: TGTGCCAGCAGCCCCGGGGGGGAATACTATGGCTACACCTTC. This gives the protein CASSPGGEYYGYTF. The V and J genes are TRBV11-3 and TRBJ1-2, with D possibly being TRBD1 (5 bases). Germline CDR1 and CDR2: SGHNT and YENEEA. V lost 5 bases and J lost 3, with 13 bases in between. The CDR3 loop spans 14 amino acids.

The rearrangement links TRBV7-8 to TRBJ2-5; weak D call: TRBD1 (6 bases). Per the germline V gene, CDR1 is SGHVS and CDR2 is FQNEAQ. The CDR3 sequence is 16 residues long. Trimming shortened V by 6 bases and J by 1 base, and 18 bases separated the two germline ends. Here the CDR3 reads CASRKTGEAFQETQYF. For the CDR3, the DNA is TGTGCCAGCAGGAAGACAGGCGAAGCGTTCCAAGAGACCCAGTACTTC.

The chain employs TRBV3-1 (or the pseudogene TRBV3-2) and TRBJ1-2, with D uncertain. V was cut by 0 bases and J by 3 bases, with 5 bases left in between. This CDR3 is built from 13 residues. From germline, CDR1 is LGHDT and CDR2 YNNKEL (reference sequence). CDR3 amino acids: CASSQDRHYGYTF. The CDR3 DNA is TGTGCCAGCAGCCAAGACAGGCACTATGGCTACACCTTC.

The chain employs TRBV6-2 or TRBV6-3 and TRBJ1-6, with a weak D call TRBD1 (5 bases). The germline CDR1 and CDR2 sequences are MNHEY and SVGEGT. This CDR3 is 15 amino acids long. V gave up 0 bases and J gave up 7 bases, with 10 bases separating them. CDR3: CASSYSSGMNSPLHF. The CDR3 DNA is TGTGCCAGCAGTTACTCGTCAGGGATGAATTCACCCCTCCACTTT.

The J gene is TRBJ1-2, the V gene TRBV6-6; 7 bases match TRBD1. The CDR3 totals 17 residues. The junction had 16 bases not matched to a gene; V was cut back by 5 bases and J by 4 bases. Per the germline V gene, CDR1 is MNHNY and CDR2 is SVGAGI (reference sequence). The DNA for the CDR3 is TGTGCCAGCAGTCCATGGGACCCAAGGGACAGCCGCTATGGCTACACCTTC. The encoded protein is CASSPWDPRDSRYGYTF.

The chain recombines TRBV19 with TRBJ2-3, with 8 bases lining up with TRBD2. This CDR3 has 18 residues. Germline V gene sequence: CDR1 LNHDA, CDR2 SQIVND (reference sequence). The ends lost 3 bases at V and 4 bases at J; junction bases unmatched: 15. The CDR3 sequence: CASSMSSPASGSADTQYF. The CDR3 bases are TGTGCCAGTAGTATGTCCAGCCCCGCCAGCGGGAGTGCAGATACGCAGTATTTT.

This chain connects TRBV24-1 to TRBJ2-1; 9 positions agree with TRBD1. CDR1 and CDR2 (germline): KGHDR, SFDVKD. The length of the CDR3 is 18 residues. V shed 2 bases, J shed 1 base, and the junction held 8 bases outside the gene matches. The CDR3 DNA reads as TGTGCCACCAGTGATTCTAAAACAGGGGGCAGGTCCTACAATGAGCAGTTCTTC. Its translation: CATSDSKTGGRSYNEQFF.

The chain recombines TRBV6-5 with TRBJ1-1, with D maybe TRBD1 (6 bases). Germline-derived CDR1 and CDR2 are MNHEY and SVGAGI. V gave up 2 bases and J gave up 11 bases, with 15 bases separating them. There are 13 residues in the CDR3. The CDR3, as DNA: TGTGCCAGCAGTTACACCATCACAGGGACGGCTTTCTTT. It translates to CASSYTITGTAFF.